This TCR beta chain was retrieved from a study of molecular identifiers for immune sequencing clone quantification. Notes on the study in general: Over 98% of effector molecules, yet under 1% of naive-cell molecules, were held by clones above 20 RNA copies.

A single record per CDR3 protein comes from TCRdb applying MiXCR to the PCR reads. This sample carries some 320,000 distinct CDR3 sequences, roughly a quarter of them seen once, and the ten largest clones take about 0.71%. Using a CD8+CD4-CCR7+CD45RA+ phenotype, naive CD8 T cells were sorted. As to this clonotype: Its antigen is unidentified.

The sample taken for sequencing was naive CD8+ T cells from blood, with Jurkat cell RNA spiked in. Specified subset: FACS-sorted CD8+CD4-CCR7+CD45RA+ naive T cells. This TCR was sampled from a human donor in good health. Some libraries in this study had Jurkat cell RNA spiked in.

The CDR3: CASSPLELTGANVLTF. The CDR3 DNA reads as TGTGCCAGCAGTCCCCTCGAACTTACTGGGGCCAACGTCCTGACTTTC. The chain joins TRBV27 to TRBJ2-6; D not resolved. The length of the CDR3 is 16 residues. Germline V lookup: CDR1 MNHEY, CDR2 SMNVEV (reference sequence). V lost 5 bases to trimming and J lost 2 bases, with 13 bases between them.